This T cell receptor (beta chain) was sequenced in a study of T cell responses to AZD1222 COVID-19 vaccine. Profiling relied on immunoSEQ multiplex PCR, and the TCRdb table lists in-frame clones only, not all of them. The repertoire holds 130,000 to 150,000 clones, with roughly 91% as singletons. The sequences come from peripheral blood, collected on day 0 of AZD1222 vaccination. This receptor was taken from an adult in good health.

CDR3 amino acids: CAWGTGANTEAFF. CDR3 nucleotides: TGTGCCTGGGGGACAGGGGCGAACACTGAAGCTTTCTTT. This chain connects TRBV30 to TRBJ1-1, with 10 bases that match TRBD1. The germline CDR1 and CDR2 sequences are GTSNPN and SVGIG (reference sequence). This CDR3 region has 13 residues. V lost 5 bases to trimming and J lost 1 base; unmatched junction nucleotides: 1.